The source of this T cell receptor (beta chain) is a study of Ad26.COV2.S vaccination and SARS-CoV-2 variants. For this clone: What it binds is unknown.

The CDR3 is 14 amino acids. Profiled with immunoSEQ multiplex PCR; TCRdb holds only in-frame clones, not every one. This sample has roughly 700,000 clones, with 80% to 90% found just once. The treatment here: approximately 18 received Ad26.COV2.S at low or high dose, single or two shots; roughly five received placebo; per-sample allocation not given. Sampling occurred on day 63 after the first vaccine or placebo injection. The donor was a Boston adult aged 18-55 years. Expression of Wuhan-strain SARS-CoV-2 spike came from the Ad26 vector that formed the vaccine. Study-level findings and limits: People who got the vaccine or the placebo had similar non-spike TCR breadth. Researchers cautioned that TCR breadth and depth analyses may have underestimated total T cell responses.

This chain connects TRBV12-2 to TRBJ2-5; TRBD1 reflects the table's D call only, with no check against the DNA. TRBV12-2 has pseudogene status. The material sequenced was peripheral blood, taken in a trial of Ad26.COV2.S vaccine versus placebo. The source of this sequence is a person aged 18 to 65 who received the Ad26.COV2.S COVID-19 vaccine or a placebo. CDR3 region: CASRSAQEQETQYF. CDR3 nucleotides: TGTGCAAGTCGCTCCGCACAGGAACAAGAGACCCAGTACTTC.